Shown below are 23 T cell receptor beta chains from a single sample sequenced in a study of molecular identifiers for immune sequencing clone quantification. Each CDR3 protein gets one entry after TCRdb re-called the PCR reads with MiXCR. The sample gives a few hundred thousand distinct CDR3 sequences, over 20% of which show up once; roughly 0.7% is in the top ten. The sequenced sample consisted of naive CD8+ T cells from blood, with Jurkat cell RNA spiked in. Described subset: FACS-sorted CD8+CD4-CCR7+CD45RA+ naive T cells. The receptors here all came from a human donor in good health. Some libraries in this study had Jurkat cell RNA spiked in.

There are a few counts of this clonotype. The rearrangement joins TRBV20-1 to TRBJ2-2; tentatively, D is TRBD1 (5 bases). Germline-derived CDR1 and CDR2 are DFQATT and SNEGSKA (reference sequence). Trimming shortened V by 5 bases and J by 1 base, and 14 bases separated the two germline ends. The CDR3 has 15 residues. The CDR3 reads CSAWETDRNTGELFF. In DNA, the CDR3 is TGCAGTGCTTGGGAAACTGACAGGAACACCGGGGAGCTGTTTTTT.

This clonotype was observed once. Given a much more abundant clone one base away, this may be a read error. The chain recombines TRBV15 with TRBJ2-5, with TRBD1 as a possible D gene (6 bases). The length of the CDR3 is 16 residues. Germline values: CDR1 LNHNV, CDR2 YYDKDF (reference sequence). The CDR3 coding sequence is TGTGCCACCAGCAGCCCGCCAACAGGGCACCAAGAGCCCCAGTACTTC. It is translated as CATSSPPTGHQEPQYF.

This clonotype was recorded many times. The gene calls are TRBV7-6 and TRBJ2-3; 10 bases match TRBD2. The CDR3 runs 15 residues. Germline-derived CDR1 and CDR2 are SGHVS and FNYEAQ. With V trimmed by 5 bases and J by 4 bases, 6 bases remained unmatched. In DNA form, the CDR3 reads TGTGCCAGCAGCAAAACAGCGGGGGGGCCAGATACGCAGTATTTT. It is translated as CASSKTAGGPDTQYF.

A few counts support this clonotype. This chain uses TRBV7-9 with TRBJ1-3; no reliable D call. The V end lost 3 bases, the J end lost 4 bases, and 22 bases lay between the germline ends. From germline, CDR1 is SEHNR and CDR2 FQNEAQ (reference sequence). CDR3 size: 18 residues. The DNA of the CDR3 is TGTGCCAGCAGCTTTGAGGGCGCGGGCCAACGTTACGGAAACACCATATATTTT. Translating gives CASSFEGAGQRYGNTIYF.

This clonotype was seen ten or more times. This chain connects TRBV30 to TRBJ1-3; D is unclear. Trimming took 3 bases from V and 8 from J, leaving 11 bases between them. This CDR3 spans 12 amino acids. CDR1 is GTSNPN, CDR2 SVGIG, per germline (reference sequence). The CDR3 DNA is TGTGCCTGGAGCCGAATGCAGGACACCATATATTTT. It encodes CAWSRMQDTIYF.

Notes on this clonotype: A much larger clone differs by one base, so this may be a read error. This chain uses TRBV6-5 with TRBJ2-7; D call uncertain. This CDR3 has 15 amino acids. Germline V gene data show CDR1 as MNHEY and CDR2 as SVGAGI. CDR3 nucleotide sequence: TGTGTCAGCATTACCCCCCGTAACTCCTGGGACGAGCAGTACTTC. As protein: CVSITPRNSWDEQYF.

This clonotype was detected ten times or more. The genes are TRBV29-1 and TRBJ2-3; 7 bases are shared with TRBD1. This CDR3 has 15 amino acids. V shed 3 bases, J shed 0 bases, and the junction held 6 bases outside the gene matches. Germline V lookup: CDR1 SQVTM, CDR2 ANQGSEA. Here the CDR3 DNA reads TGCAGCGTTGACAAGACAGGGAGAAGCACAGATACGCAGTATTTT. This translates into CSVDKTGRSTDTQYF.

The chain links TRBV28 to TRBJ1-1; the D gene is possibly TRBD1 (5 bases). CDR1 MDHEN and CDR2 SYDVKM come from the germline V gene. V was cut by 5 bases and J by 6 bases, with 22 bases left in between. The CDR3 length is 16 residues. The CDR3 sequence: CASSTISHSRGSEAFF. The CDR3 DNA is TGTGCCAGCAGTACCATTTCTCACAGCCGGGGGTCTGAAGCTTTCTTT.

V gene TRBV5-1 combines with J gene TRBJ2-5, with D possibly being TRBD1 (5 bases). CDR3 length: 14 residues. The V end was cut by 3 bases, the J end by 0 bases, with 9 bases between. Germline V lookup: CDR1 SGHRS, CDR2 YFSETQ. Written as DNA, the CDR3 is TGCGCCAGCAGCTCCGGACAAGACCAAGAGACCCAGTACTTC. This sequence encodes CASSSGQDQETQYF.

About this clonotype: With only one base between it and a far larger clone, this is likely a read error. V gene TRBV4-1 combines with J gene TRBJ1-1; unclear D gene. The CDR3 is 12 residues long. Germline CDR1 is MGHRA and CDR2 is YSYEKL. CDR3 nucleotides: TGCGCCAGCAGCCAAGATCCTGGTGAAGCTCTCTTT. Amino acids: CASSQDPGEALF.

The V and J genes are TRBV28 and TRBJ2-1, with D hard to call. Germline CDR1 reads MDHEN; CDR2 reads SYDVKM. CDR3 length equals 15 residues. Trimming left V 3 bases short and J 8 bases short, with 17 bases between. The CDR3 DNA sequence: TGTGCCAGCAGTTTTCGAGCCCGAACTTACGATGAGCAGTTCTTC. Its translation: CASSFRARTYDEQFF.

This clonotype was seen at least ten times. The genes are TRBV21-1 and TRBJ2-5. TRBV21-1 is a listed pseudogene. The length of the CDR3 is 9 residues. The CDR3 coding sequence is TGTGCCGGCCAAGAGACCCAGTACTTC. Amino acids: CAGQETQYF.

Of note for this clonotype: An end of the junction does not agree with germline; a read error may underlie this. CDR3 DNA sequence: TGTGCCAGCAGAAAAGGCTCTGGAAACATCATATATTTT. It specifies CASRKGSGNIIYF. The rearrangement links TRBV7-9 to TRBJ1-3, with unresolved D. There are 13 residues in the CDR3. Germline V gene lookup returns CDR1 SEHNR and CDR2 FQNEAQ (reference sequence).

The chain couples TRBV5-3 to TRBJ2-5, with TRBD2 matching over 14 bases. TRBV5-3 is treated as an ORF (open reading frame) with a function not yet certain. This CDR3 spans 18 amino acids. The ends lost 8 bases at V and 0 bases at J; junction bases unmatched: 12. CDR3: CASSRGTSGGSYQETQYF. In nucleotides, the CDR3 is TGTGCCAGCAGTCGCGGGACTAGCGGGGGCTCGTACCAAGAGACCCAGTACTTC.

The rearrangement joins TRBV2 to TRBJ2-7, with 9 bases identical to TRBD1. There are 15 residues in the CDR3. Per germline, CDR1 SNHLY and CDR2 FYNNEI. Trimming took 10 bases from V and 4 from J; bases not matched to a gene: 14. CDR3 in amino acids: CANNGPGTGMYEQYF. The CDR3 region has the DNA TGTGCCAACAACGGCCCCGGGACAGGGATGTACGAGCAGTACTTC.

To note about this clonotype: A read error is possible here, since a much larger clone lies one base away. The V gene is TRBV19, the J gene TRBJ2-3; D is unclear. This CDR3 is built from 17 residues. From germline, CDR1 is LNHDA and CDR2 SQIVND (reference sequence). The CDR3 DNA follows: TGTGCCAGTACCCCTTCGGGTAGCAGAGCAGTCACAGATGCGCAGTATTTT. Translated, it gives CASTPSGSRAVTDAQYF.

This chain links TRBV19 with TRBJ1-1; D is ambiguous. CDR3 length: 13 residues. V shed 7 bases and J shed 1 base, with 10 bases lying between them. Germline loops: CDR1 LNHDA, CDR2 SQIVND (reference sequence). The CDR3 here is CASNIYSNTEAFF. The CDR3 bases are TGTGCCAGTAATATTTATTCGAACACTGAAGCTTTCTTT.

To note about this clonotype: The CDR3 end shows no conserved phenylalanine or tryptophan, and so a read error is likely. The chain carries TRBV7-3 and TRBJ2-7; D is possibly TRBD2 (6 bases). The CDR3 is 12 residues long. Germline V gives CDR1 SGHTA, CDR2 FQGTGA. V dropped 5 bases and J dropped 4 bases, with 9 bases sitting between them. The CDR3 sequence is CASSDGGYEQYL. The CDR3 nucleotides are TGTGCCAGCAGCGATGGAGGGTACGAGCAGTACCTC.

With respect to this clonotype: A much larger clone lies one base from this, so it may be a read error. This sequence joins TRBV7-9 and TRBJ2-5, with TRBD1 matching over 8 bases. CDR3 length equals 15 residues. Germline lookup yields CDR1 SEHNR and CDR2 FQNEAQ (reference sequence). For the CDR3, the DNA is TGTACCAGCAGCTCGCGGACAGGGCTGGAGGAGACCCAGTACTTC. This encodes CTSSSRTGLEETQYF.

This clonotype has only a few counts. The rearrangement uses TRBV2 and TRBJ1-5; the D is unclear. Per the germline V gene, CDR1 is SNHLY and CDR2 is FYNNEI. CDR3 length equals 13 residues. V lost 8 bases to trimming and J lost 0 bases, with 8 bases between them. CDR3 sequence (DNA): TGTGCCAGCCTGCCGCCTAGCAATCAGCCCCAGCATTTT. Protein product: CASLPPSNQPQHF.

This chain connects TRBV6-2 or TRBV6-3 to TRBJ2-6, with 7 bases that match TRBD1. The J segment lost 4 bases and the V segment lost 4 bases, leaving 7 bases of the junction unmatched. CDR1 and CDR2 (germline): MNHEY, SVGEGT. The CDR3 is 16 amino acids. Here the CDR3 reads CASSWNRGTGANVLTF. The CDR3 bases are TGTGCCAGCAGTTGGAACAGGGGAACCGGGGCCAACGTCCTGACTTTC.

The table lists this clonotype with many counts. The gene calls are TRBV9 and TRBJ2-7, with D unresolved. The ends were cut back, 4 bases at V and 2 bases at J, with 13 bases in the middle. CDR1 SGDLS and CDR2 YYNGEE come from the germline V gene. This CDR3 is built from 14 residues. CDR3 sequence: CASSYSTTPYEQYF. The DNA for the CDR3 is TGTGCCAGCAGCTATAGTACGACTCCCTACGAGCAGTACTTC.

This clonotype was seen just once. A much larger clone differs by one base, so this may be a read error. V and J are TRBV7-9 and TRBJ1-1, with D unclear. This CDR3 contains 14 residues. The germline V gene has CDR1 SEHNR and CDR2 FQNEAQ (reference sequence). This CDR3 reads CTSSESRLRTEAFF. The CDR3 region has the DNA TGTACCAGCAGCGAGTCCAGGTTAAGGACTGAAGCTTTCTTT. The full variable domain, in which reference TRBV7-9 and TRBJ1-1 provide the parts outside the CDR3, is DTGVSQNPRHKITKRGQNVTFRCDPISEHNRLYWYRQTLGQGPEFLTYFQNEAQLEKSRLLSDRFSAERPKGSFSTLEIQRTEQGDSAMYLCTSSESRLRTEAFFGQGTRLTVV.